This T cell receptor (beta chain) originates from a study of blood T cell repertoires in COVID-19. Turning to the study itself: T cells, B-cell-depleted T cells, or PBMCs supplied cDNA or gDNA.

The junction had 2 bases not matched to a gene; V was cut back by 7 bases and J by 0 bases. Germline V gene data show CDR1 as LNHDA and CDR2 as SQIVND (reference sequence). The CDR3 has 13 residues. Original data processing: Reference gene primer amplification yielded estimated nucleated cell counts. Repertoires were generated with immunoSEQ multiplex PCR, while TCRdb's copy carries only in-frame clones and drops some. V and J calls plus clone size are reproduced from that table; the DNA served to infer D and trimming. The sample gives more than 300,000 clones, 80% to 90% of which show up once; about 10% is in the top ten. A single count supports this clone. Other DNA sequences within the sample encode an identical CDR3. Followed over time, Seattle patients had been enrolled while infection was active.

This sequence was found in a woman aged 30 to 39 with COVID-19, enrolled during active disease. J is TRBJ1-1 and V is TRBV19, with TRBD1 matching 7 bases. The sequenced material came from peripheral blood. CDR3 sequence (DNA): TGTGCCAGTAAGACAGGGTTGAACACTGAAGCTTTCTTT. Protein: CASKTGLNTEAFF.